What follows are 3 T cell receptor beta chains derived from one specimen sequenced in a study of T cell clones after liver transplantation (dated by TCRdb to the late 2010s). Receptors were amplified or captured by the immunoSEQ multiplex PCR assay. This immuneACCESS table, as held by TCRdb, lists in-frame sequences with V and J called but not all clones. Of the missing ones, under half trace to an unresolved V gene in checked studies; the others have no known cause. The sample includes 85,000 to 130,000 clones, with approximately 78% observed a single time. The leading ten clones occupy roughly 0.9% of the sample. The time point label on this specimen signifies: pre-transplant. The sequences come from CD4+ T cells from blood, collected before liver transplant. The receptors here all came from a human donor who received a liver transplant.

V is TRBV28 and J is TRBJ1-5, with D hard to call. Trimming cost V 6 bases and J 5 bases, with 11 bases left between them. Per germline, CDR1 MDHEN and CDR2 SYDVKM. The CDR3 contains 13 residues. CDR3 loop: CASSGGKHQPQHF. In DNA, the CDR3 is TGTGCCAGCAGCGGCGGTAAGCATCAGCCCCAGCATTTT.

This chain's CDR3 is CSVVLAGGSYEQYF. The CDR3 DNA reads as TGCAGCGTTGTGTTAGCGGGGGGCTCCTACGAGCAGTACTTC. The V and J genes are TRBV29-1 and TRBJ2-7; 10 bases are a match to TRBD2. The junction had 3 bases not matched to a gene; V was cut back by 4 bases and J by 0 bases. Germline loops: CDR1 SQVTM, CDR2 ANQGSEA. The CDR3 contains 14 residues.

V gene TRBV6-5 combines with J gene TRBJ1-1; 8 positions match TRBD1. V trimming: 5 bases; J trimming: 5 bases; junction bases outside the gene matches: 7. Germline V CDR1 and CDR2: MNHEY, SVGAGI. This CDR3 region has 14 residues. The CDR3 sequence: CASSVDRGETEAFF. DNA of the CDR3: TGTGCCAGCAGTGTTGACAGGGGAGAGACTGAAGCTTTCTTT.